This is a list of T cell receptor beta chains from one sample in a study of CD8 T cells in Susac syndrome. TCRdb ran MiXCR on the immunoSEQ multiplex PCR reads and lists one entry per CDR3 protein. Of some 300,000 distinct CDR3 sequences detected, 89% appear once; the ten largest clones hold under 0.2%. Sequencing input: CD8+ T cells from PBMCs. These receptors were taken from a human donor with multiple sclerosis. Both conserved end residues are part of each CDR3. D genes are given only for firm matches. Clone size is shown for a subset of rows, as once, few, many or a class of expanded clone.

D gene	clone size	J gene	V gene	CDR3 DNA	CDR3 protein
NA	NA	TRBJ2-1	TRBV6-2/TRBV6-3	TGTGCCAGCAGTTACTCGGGGGGTGGTGGTGAGCAGTTCTTC	CASSYSGGGGEQFF
TRBD2	NA	TRBJ2-7	TRBV6-5	TGTGCCAGCAGTTATGCCTTACCGGGACTAGCGTCCTACGAGCAGTACTTC	CASSYALPGLASYEQYF
TRBD1	NA	TRBJ2-3	TRBV7-8	TGTGCCAGCCAGACCACCCGAGACAGGGGTGGCACAGATACGCAGTATTTT	CASQTTRDRGGTDTQYF
NA	NA	TRBJ2-3	TRBV12-3/TRBV12-4	TGTGCCAGCAGTTTACAAGGGACGGCAACAGATACGCAGTATTTT	CASSLQGTATDTQYF
NA	NA	TRBJ2-5	TRBV28	TGTGCCAGCAGTTCCTTTAATGGGGATGTGGGAGAGACCCAGTACTTC	CASSSFNGDVGETQYF
TRBD2	once	TRBJ2-7	TRBV27	TGTGCCTTAGTTGGTAGCGGGAGCTCCTACGAGCAGTACTTC	CALVGSGSSYEQYF
NA	once	TRBJ1-6	TRBV12-3/TRBV12-4	TGTGCCAGCAGTTTGAGGATTGGCCGGATTTATCATGAGGAATTTAATTCACCCCTCCACTTT	CASSLRIGRIYHEEFNSPLHF
TRBD1	NA	TRBJ2-7	TRBV9	TGTGCCAGCAGCGTAGCCTCCGGGACAGGGGACTACGAGCAGTACTTC	CASSVASGTGDYEQYF
NA	NA	TRBJ2-7	TRBV5-6	TGTGCCAGCAGCTCCGCAACGGAGGATCACTTCTACGAGCAGTACTTC	CASSSATEDHFYEQYF
NA	NA	TRBJ2-5	TRBV9	TGTGCCAGCAGCCGGAGCCTCCAAGAGACCCAGTACTTC	CASSRSLQETQYF
TRBD2	NA	TRBJ2-7	TRBV28	TGTGCCAGCAGCCTACCCTTTGCGGGAGCCTCCCCCGAGCAGTACTTC	CASSLPFAGASPEQYF
NA	NA	TRBJ2-2	TRBV6-4	TGTGCCAGCAGTGACCTGCAAACCGGGGAGCTGTTTTTT	CASSDLQTGELFF
NA	NA	TRBJ2-7	TRBV27	TGTGCCAGCAGTTTGTCCCCTAGCTACGAGCAGTACTTC	CASSLSPSYEQYF
NA	NA	TRBJ2-1	TRBV3-1	TGTGCCAGCAGCCAAGATCGGACGGCCTACAATGAGCAGTTCTTC	CASSQDRTAYNEQFF
TRBD1	NA	TRBJ2-7	TRBV5-4	TGTGCCAGCAGGGGGGACAGGGTGAGCGAGCAGTACTTC	CASRGDRVSEQYF
TRBD2	few	TRBJ2-7	TRBV5-4	TGTGCCAGCAAAATTGGCCCGCTAGCGGGGGATAGCTACGAGCAGTACTTC	CASKIGPLAGDSYEQYF
TRBD2	NA	TRBJ2-1	TRBV10-3	TGTGCCATCAGTGAGTCGGCGGGGGAAAAGGGTGAGCAGTTCTTC	CAISESAGEKGEQFF
NA	NA	TRBJ2-3	TRBV4-3	TGCGCCAGCAGCCCCCGGGGTCTCTCAGATACGCAGTATTTT	CASSPRGLSDTQYF
NA	NA	TRBJ2-6	TRBV2	TGTGCCAGCAGTGATACGAGGGGGGCCAACGTCCTGACTTTC	CASSDTRGANVLTF
NA	NA	TRBJ1-2	TRBV12-3/TRBV12-4	TGTGCCAGCAGTCCAACAACCCGGGACAACCTGGCCTATGGCTACACCTTC	CASSPTTRDNLAYGYTF
NA	NA	TRBJ1-1	TRBV9	TGTGCCAGCAGCGTAGGAAAATACACTGAAGCTTTCTTT	CASSVGKYTEAFF
NA	NA	TRBJ2-7	TRBV19	TGTGCCAGTCAGGGGTTCTACGAGCAGTACTTC	CASQGFYEQYF
NA	NA	TRBJ1-2	TRBV12-3/TRBV12-4	TGTGCCAGCAGTTTAGGTGTTGGGGATGGCTACACCTTC	CASSLGVGDGYTF
NA	NA	TRBJ2-1	TRBV29-1	TGCAGCGGACTCTTGGGGTCCCATGAGCAGTTCTTC	CSGLLGSHEQFF
NA	NA	TRBJ2-1	TRBV30	TGTGCCCGAACGGGAGCTAGCACCTACAATGAGCAGTTCTTC	CARTGASTYNEQFF
NA	NA	TRBJ2-1	TRBV7-6	TGTGCCAGCAGCCCCGGCGTTAGTGGAAATGAGCAGTTCTTC	CASSPGVSGNEQFF
TRBD2	once	TRBJ2-3	TRBV29-1	TGCAGCGGCCTCGGACGGGGGGTTCCAGATACGCAGTATTTT	CSGLGRGVPDTQYF
NA	NA	TRBJ1-1	TRBV7-6	TGTGCCAGCAGCCCTAGCGGGAGCATGAACACTGAAGCTTTCTTT	CASSPSGSMNTEAFF
NA	NA	TRBJ2-7	TRBV6-2/TRBV6-3	TGTGCCAGCACCTCTTCCTCCCCCGAGCAGTACTTC	CASTSSSPEQYF
NA	NA	TRBJ2-4	TRBV6-5	TGTGCCAGCAGTTACTTGAACAGGGCTTTAGCCAAAAACATTCAGTACTTC	CASSYLNRALAKNIQYF
NA	NA	TRBJ2-7	TRBV10-3	TGTGCCATCAGTGGGTTACTAGACTACGAGCAGTACTTC	CAISGLLDYEQYF
NA	NA	TRBJ2-6	TRBV19	TGTGCCAGTAGTTACAGGGTTGGGGCCAACGTCCTGACTTTC	CASSYRVGANVLTF
NA	NA	TRBJ1-5	TRBV6-4	TGTGCCAGCAGCCGGGACGGACATCAGCCCCAGCATTTT	CASSRDGHQPQHF
NA	NA	TRBJ2-7	TRBV7-9	TGTGCCAGCAGCCGGACGGAATCCTACGAGCAGTACTTC	CASSRTESYEQYF
NA	NA	TRBJ1-6	TRBV12-3/TRBV12-4	TGTGCCAGCAGTTTCCCTAATTCACCCCTCCACTTT	CASSFPNSPLHF
TRBD2	NA	TRBJ2-7	TRBV9	TGTGCCGGCAGCGTAGATGATGCCGGGGGGTTATACGAGCAGTACTTC	CAGSVDDAGGLYEQYF
NA	NA	TRBJ2-7	TRBV13	TGTGCCAGCAGCTCCGCGACCGGCGAGCAGTACTTC	CASSSATGEQYF
NA	once	TRBJ2-7	TRBV18	TGTGCCAGCTCACCCTCGGGGACTTACTACGAGCAGTACTTC	CASSPSGTYYEQYF
TRBD1	NA	TRBJ2-7	TRBV10-3	TGTGCCATCTCCCCCGTGCCGGGACAGGGACCCTACGAGCAGTACTTC	CAISPVPGQGPYEQYF
TRBD1	NA	TRBJ1-1	TRBV20-1	TGCAGTGCTAGAGATTATGGACAGGGACCCATGAACACTGAAGCTTTCTTT	CSARDYGQGPMNTEAFF
NA	NA	TRBJ2-7	TRBV4-1	TGCGCCAGCAGCCAAGATTTGCTTCCGAACGAGCAGTACTTC	CASSQDLLPNEQYF
NA	NA	TRBJ2-5	TRBV12-3/TRBV12-4	TGTGCCAGCAGTTTACGTCTAATCGTAGGGACCCAGTACTTC	CASSLRLIVGTQYF
TRBD2	NA	TRBJ2-1	TRBV6-5	TGTGCCAGCAGTTACGTGTTGGCGGGGGAGTTATTCTTC	CASSYVLAGELFF
TRBD2	NA	TRBJ2-2	TRBV19	TGTGCCAGTAACTGGGGAGGGACCGGGGAGTTGTTTTTT	CASNWGGTGELFF
TRBD1	NA	TRBJ1-5	TRBV27	TGTGCCAGCAGTCCCGGACAGGGTATAGGCCAGCCCCAGCATTTT	CASSPGQGIGQPQHF